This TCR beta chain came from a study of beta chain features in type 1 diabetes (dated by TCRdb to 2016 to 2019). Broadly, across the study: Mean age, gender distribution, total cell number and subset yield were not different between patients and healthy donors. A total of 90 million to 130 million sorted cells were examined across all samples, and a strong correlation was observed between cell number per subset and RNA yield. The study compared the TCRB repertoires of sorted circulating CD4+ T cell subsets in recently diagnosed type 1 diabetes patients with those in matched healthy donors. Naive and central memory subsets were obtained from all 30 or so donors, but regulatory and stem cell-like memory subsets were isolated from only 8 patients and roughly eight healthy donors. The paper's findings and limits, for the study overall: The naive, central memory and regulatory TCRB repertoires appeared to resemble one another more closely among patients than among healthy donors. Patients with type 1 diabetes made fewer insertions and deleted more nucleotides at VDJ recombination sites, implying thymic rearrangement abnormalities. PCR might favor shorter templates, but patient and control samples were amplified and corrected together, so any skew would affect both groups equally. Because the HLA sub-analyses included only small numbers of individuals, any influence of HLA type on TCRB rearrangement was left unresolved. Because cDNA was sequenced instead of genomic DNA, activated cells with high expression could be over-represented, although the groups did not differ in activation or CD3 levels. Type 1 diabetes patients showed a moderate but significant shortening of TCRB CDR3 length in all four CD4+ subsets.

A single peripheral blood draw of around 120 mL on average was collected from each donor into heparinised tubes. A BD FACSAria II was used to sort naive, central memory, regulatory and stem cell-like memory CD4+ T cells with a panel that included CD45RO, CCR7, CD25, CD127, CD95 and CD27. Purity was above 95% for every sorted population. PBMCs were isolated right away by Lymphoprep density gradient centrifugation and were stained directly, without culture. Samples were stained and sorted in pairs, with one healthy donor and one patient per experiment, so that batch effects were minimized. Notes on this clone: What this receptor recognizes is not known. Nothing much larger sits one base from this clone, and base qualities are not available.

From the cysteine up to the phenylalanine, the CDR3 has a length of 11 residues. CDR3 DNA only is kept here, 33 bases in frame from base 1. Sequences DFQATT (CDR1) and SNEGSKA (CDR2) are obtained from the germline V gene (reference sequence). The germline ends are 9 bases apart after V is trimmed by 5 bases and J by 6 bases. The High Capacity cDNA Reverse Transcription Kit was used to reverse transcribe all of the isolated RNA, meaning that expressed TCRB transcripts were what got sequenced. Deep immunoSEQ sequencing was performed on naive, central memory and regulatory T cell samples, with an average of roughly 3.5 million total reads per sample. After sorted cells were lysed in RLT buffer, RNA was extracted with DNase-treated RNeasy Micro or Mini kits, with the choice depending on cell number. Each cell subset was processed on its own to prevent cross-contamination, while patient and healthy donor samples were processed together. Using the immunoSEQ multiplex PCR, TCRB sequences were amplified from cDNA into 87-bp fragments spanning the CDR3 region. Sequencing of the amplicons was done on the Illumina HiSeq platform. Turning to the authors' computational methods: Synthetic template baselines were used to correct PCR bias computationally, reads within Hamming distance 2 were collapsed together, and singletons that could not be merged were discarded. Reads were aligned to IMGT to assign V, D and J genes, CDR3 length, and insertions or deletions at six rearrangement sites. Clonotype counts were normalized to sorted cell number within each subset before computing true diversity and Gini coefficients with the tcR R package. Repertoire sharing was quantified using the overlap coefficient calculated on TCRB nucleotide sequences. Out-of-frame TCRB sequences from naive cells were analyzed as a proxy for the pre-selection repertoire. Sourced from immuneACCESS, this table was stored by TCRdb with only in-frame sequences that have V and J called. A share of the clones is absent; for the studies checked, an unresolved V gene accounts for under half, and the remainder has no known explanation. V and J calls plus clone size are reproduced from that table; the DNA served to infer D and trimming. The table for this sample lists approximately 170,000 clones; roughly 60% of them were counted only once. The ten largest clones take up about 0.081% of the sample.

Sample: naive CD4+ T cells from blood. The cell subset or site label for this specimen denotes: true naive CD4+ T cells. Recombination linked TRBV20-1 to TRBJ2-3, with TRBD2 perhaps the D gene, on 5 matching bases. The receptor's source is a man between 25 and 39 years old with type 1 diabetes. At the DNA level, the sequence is TGCAGTGCTGCGGGTTACGATACGCAGTATTTT. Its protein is CSAAGYDTQYF.